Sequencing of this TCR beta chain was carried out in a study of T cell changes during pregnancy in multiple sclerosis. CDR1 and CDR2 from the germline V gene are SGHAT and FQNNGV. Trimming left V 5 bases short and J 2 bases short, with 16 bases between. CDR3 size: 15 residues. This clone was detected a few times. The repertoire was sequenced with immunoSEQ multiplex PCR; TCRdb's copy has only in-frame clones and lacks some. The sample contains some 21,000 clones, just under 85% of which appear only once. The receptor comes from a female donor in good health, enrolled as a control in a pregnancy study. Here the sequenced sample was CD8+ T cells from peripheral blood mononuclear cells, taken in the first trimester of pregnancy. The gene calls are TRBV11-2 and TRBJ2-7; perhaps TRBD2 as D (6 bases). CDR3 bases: TGTGCCAGCAGCGGGGCGGGGCTGGAGGCCTACGAGCAGTACTTC. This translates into CASSGAGLEAYEQYF. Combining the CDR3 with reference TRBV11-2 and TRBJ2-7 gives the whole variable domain EAGVAQSPRYKIIEKRQSVAFWCNPISGHATLYWYQQILGQGPKLLIQFQNNGVVDDSQLPKDRFSAERLKGVDSTLKIQPAKLEDSAVYLCASSGAGLEAYEQYFGPGTRLTVT.